This T cell receptor beta chain was obtained from a study of identical twins. Study-wide results and limits: Out-of-frame TCR alpha sharing observed in monozygotic twins exceeded model estimates.

Comment on this clonotype: What it recognizes is unknown.

The cDNA had a unique molecular identifier and a template-switch universal primer site. MiXCR, run by TCRdb on the 5' RACE reads, gives a single entry per CDR3 protein. The table has about 690,000 distinct CDR3 sequences, roughly 6% seen once; the top ten hold under 2%. V was pared by 4 bases and J by 4 bases, with 6 bases of the junction left unmatched. This CDR3 comprises 15 residues. Germline-derived CDR1 and CDR2 are DFQATT and SNEGSKA (reference sequence). The TCR comes from a man aged 18 to 30 in good health. The specimen was naive T cells sorted from blood. V gene TRBV20-1 combines with J gene TRBJ2-1; 11 nucleotides agree with TRBD2. The CDR3 nucleotides are TGCAGTGCTAAACTAGCGGGAGCGAATTACAATGAGCAGTTCTTC. This translates into CSAKLAGANYNEQFF.